The 26 T cell receptor beta chains below come from one sample, sequenced in a study of cytomegalovirus exposure and HLA in healthy donors. Amplification used 60 Vbeta primers and 13 Jbeta primers. Sequencing used immunoSEQ multiplex PCR; TCRdb keeps in-frame clones, though not all of them. There are about 120,000 clones in the sample; over 65% occur only once, and about 5.4% lies in the top ten. The sequenced sample consisted of PBMCs. Every receptor here comes from a woman aged 25 to 39 in good health and CMV-seropositive.

V and J are TRBV9 and TRBJ1-4; 7 bases agree with TRBD1. The V gene's germline CDR1 is SGDLS and CDR2 YYNGEE. CDR3 size: 14 residues. Losses at the gene ends were 3 bases for V and 3 bases for J; bases not matched to a gene: 2. In nucleotides, the CDR3 is TGTGCCAGCAGCGCAGGGACAGCTAATGAAAAACTGTTTTTT. Translation: CASSAGTANEKLFF.

The J gene is TRBJ2-5, the V gene TRBV29-1, with TRBD2 matching over 9 bases. Germline CDR1 is SQVTM and CDR2 is ANQGSEA. The CDR3 length is 13 residues. The junction had 3 bases not matched to a gene; V was cut back by 4 bases and J by 3 bases. This CDR3 reads CSVAGGGEETQYF. Written as DNA, the CDR3 is TGCAGCGTTGCCGGCGGGGGGGAAGAGACCCAGTACTTC.

This clone has just a few counts. The chain has TRBV5-4 and TRBJ2-2, with TRBD1 identical over 10 bases. Germline CDR1 is SGHNT and CDR2 is YYREEE (reference sequence). V was pared by 5 bases and J by 5 bases, with 9 bases of the junction left unmatched. The CDR3 is 16 amino acids. This chain's CDR3 is CASSHMGQGRTGELFF. CDR3 in DNA: TGTGCCAGCAGTCATATGGGACAGGGGCGGACCGGGGAGCTGTTTTTT.

The CDR3 loop is CASSRTGQETQYF. The CDR3 DNA sequence: TGTGCCAGCAGCCGGACTGGCCAAGAGACCCAGTACTTC. The chain joins TRBV7-3 to TRBJ2-5; tentatively, D is TRBD2 (5 bases). CDR3 length: 13 residues. The V gene lost 5 bases and the J gene lost 1 base, with 8 bases spanning the gap. Per the germline V gene, CDR1 is SGHTA and CDR2 is FQGTGA.

V and J are TRBV7-8 and TRBJ2-3; 8 positions match TRBD2. Germline V gene lookup returns CDR1 SGHVS and CDR2 FQNEAQ. The CDR3 covers 14 residues. V shed 7 bases and J 4 bases; nucleotides not matched to a gene: 7. CDR3 sequence: CASTSGGAPDTQYF. The CDR3 region has the DNA TGTGCCAGCACCTCCGGGGGGGCCCCAGATACGCAGTATTTT. The whole variable domain, remainder taken from reference TRBV7-8 and TRBJ2-3, is GAGVSQSPRYKVAKRGQDVALRCDPISGHVSLFWYQQALGQGPEFLTYFQNEAQLDKSGLPSDRFFAERPEGSVSTLKIQRTQQEDSAVYLCASTSGGAPDTQYFGPGTRLTVL.

The genes are TRBV9 and TRBJ1-1; 7 nucleotides line up with TRBD1. Germline CDR1 reads SGDLS; CDR2 reads YYNGEE. CDR3 length equals 16 residues. V lost 0 bases and J lost 4; bases outside the gene matches: 9. This CDR3 reads CASSVDPGGIGTEAFF. The CDR3 region has the DNA TGTGCCAGCAGCGTAGATCCAGGGGGGATTGGCACTGAAGCTTTCTTT. Full variable domain (missing parts from reference TRBV9 and TRBJ1-1): DSGVTQTPKHLITATGQRVTLRCSPRSGDLSVYWYQQSLDQGLQFLIQYYNGEERAKGNILERFSAQQFPDLHSELNLSSLELGDSALYFCASSVDPGGIGTEAFFGQGTRLTVV.

The chain uses TRBV6-5 and TRBJ1-2, with D perhaps matching TRBD1 (6 bases). The V gene lost 0 bases and the J gene lost 7 bases, with 15 bases spanning the gap. The CDR3 spans 15 residues. Germline V CDR1 and CDR2: MNHEY, SVGAGI. DNA of the CDR3: TGTGCCAGCAGTTACTCGGCTACAGGGAGGGCTGGCTACACCTTC. It translates to CASSYSATGRAGYTF.

The DNA for the CDR3 is TGCGCCAGCAGCCGGCTAGCGGATTCGAACACCGGGGAGCTGTTTTTT. This encodes CASSRLADSNTGELFF. The chain uses TRBV5-1 and TRBJ2-2; 7 bases are a match to TRBD2. The length of the CDR3 is 16 residues. Germline CDR1 reads SGHRS; CDR2 reads YFSETQ. With 4 bases clipped from V and 0 bases from J, the junction kept 6 bases outside the gene matches.

V is TRBV19 and J is TRBJ2-7; maybe TRBD1 (6 bases). The CDR3 spans 15 residues. The V and J ends lost 3 bases and 4 bases respectively, with 16 bases between them. Germline CDR1 and CDR2: LNHDA and SQIVND (reference sequence). The CDR3 is CASSMAGVLSYEQYF. DNA of the CDR3: TGTGCCAGTAGTATGGCAGGGGTTCTCAGTTACGAGCAGTACTTC.

The J gene is TRBJ1-1, the V gene TRBV19, with 7 nucleotides matching TRBD1. CDR1 and CDR2 from the germline V gene are LNHDA and SQIVND (reference sequence). The CDR3 is 14 amino acids. Trimming removed 5 bases from V and 8 bases from J; junction bases left unmatched: 11. CDR3: CASSDRDRQFEAFF. As DNA, the CDR3 is TGTGCCAGTAGTGACCGGGACAGACAATTCGAAGCTTTCTTT. Filled out from reference TRBV19 and TRBJ1-1, the complete variable domain reads DGGITQSPKYLFRKEGQNVTLSCEQNLNHDAMYWYRQDPGQGLRLIYYSQIVNDFQKGDIAEGYSVSREKKESFPLTVTSAQKNPTAFYLCASSDRDRQFEAFFGQGTRLTVV.

This rearrangement joins TRBV7-9 to TRBJ2-2; D is perhaps TRBD1 (8 bases). V lost 6 bases to trimming and J lost 3 bases, with 14 bases between them. CDR1 is SEHNR, CDR2 FQNEAQ, per germline (reference sequence). The CDR3 contains 15 residues. Here the CDR3 DNA reads TGTGCCAGCAGTGTTACAGGGGGGGACACCGGGGAGCTGTTTTTT. Amino acid sequence: CASSVTGGDTGELFF.

V gene TRBV9 combines with J gene TRBJ1-3; D remains ambiguous. Trimming stripped 0 bases from V and 0 bases from J, with 7 bases between. This CDR3 has 15 amino acids. Germline CDR1 SGDLS, CDR2 YYNGEE. The CDR3 reads CASSVEGLSGNTIYF. The CDR3 DNA is TGTGCCAGCAGCGTAGAAGGACTCTCTGGAAACACCATATATTTT.

The chain is built from TRBV12-5 and TRBJ1-2; a weak D match, TRBD1 (6 bases). Deletions cut 7 bases from V and 4 bases from J, with 10 bases between. The germline V gene has CDR1 LGHNT and CDR2 FRNRAP. The CDR3 runs 12 residues. The CDR3 spells CASASGAYGYTF. In DNA form, the CDR3 reads TGTGCTAGTGCCTCAGGGGCCTATGGCTACACCTTC.

V and J are TRBV27 and TRBJ1-1, with D perhaps TRBD1 (6 bases). From germline, CDR1 is MNHEY and CDR2 SMNVEV (reference sequence). This CDR3 contains 14 residues. Between the trimmed V and J ends, which lost 3 bases and 2 bases, there was a span of 10 bases. CDR3 sequence: CASSFYRDNTEAFF. In DNA, the CDR3 is TGTGCCAGCAGTTTTTACAGGGATAACACTGAAGCTTTCTTT.

The V and J genes are TRBV15 and TRBJ1-5; 7 bases fit TRBD1. The length of the CDR3 is 17 residues. CDR1 and CDR2 from the germline V gene are LNHNV and YYDKDF (reference sequence). The junction had 6 bases not matched to a gene; V was cut back by 0 bases and J by 1 base. This CDR3 reads CATSRDRVTGSNQPQHF. The DNA of the CDR3 is TGTGCCACCAGCAGAGATCGTGTGACAGGGAGCAATCAGCCCCAGCATTTT.

J is TRBJ1-4 and V is TRBV11-3, with D hard to call. The CDR3 runs to 16 residues. The germline CDR1 and CDR2 sequences are SGHNT and YENEEA. V was shortened by 5 bases and J by 2 bases, with 15 bases between the two germline ends. CDR3 nucleotides: TGTGCCAGCAGCCTCGGACTGGACGTCACTAATGAAAAACTGTTTTTT. This codes for CASSLGLDVTNEKLFF.

The V gene is TRBV19, the J gene TRBJ1-2; TRBD1 agrees at 8 bases. Trimming at V came to 6 bases and at J to 1 base, leaving 10 bases not matched to a gene. The V gene's germline CDR1 is LNHDA and CDR2 SQIVND (reference sequence). This CDR3 region has 16 residues. The CDR3 reads CASRDHDRGFNYGYTF. The CDR3 DNA reads TGTGCCAGTAGGGACCATGACAGGGGATTTAACTATGGCTACACCTTC.

This clone was detected a few times. The chain uses TRBV19 and TRBJ1-2; D is undetermined. CDR3 length: 12 residues. V was clipped by 11 bases and J by 2 bases, with 12 bases between them. Per the germline V gene, CDR1 is LNHDA and CDR2 is SQIVND (reference sequence). The CDR3 sequence: CAAQTENYGYTF. The CDR3 DNA sequence: TGTGCCGCCCAAACAGAGAACTATGGCTACACCTTC.

This clone occurred a few times. The J gene is TRBJ2-7, the V gene TRBV5-1; no clear D. The CDR3 runs to 18 residues. Trimming stripped 0 bases from V and 1 base from J, with 20 bases between. CDR1 and CDR2 (germline): SGHRS, YFSETQ. CDR3 loop: CASSLAPMGPGVSYEQYF. The DNA of the CDR3 is TGCGCCAGCAGCTTGGCGCCAATGGGTCCGGGTGTTTCCTACGAGCAGTACTTC.

The V call is TRBV5-1, the J call TRBJ2-7; the match to TRBD2 covers 13 bases. This CDR3 has 15 amino acids. Germline assignment: CDR1 SGHRS and CDR2 YFSETQ. The ends lost 2 bases at V and 3 bases at J; junction bases unmatched: 2. As DNA, the CDR3 is TGCGCCAGCAGCTTCAGGACTAGCGGGAGCTACGAGCAGTACTTC. It translates to CASSFRTSGSYEQYF.

J is TRBJ1-5 and V is TRBV5-1; TRBD1 agrees at 7 bases. The CDR3 covers 14 residues. The V gene end was trimmed by 4 bases and the J gene end by 2 bases; junction bases not matched to a gene: 3. The germline V gene has CDR1 SGHRS and CDR2 YFSETQ. DNA for the CDR3: TGCGCCAGCAGCGACCAGGGGGGCAATCAGCCCCAGCATTTT. Its protein product is CASSDQGGNQPQHF.

This chain joins TRBV19 and TRBJ1-5; TRBD1 might be the D (6 bases). The CDR3 totals 13 residues. The germline V gene encodes CDR1 LNHDA and CDR2 SQIVND (reference sequence). Trimming stripped 8 bases from V and 3 bases from J, with 11 bases between. CDR3 amino acids: CASDTGHNQPQHF. DNA for the CDR3: TGTGCCAGTGATACAGGGCACAATCAGCCCCAGCATTTT.

This chain uses TRBV5-1 with TRBJ1-3, with a possible D match to TRBD1 (5 bases). This CDR3 spans 15 amino acids. V lost 2 bases, J lost 0 bases, and 9 bases lay in between. Germline assignment: CDR1 SGHRS and CDR2 YFSETQ. The CDR3 is CASSLGATSGNTIYF. The CDR3 DNA is TGCGCCAGCAGCTTAGGGGCAACCTCTGGAAACACCATATATTTT.

The chain links TRBV7-3 to TRBJ2-7; weak D call: TRBD2 (5 bases). This CDR3 has 13 residues. V was shortened by 6 bases and J by 2 bases, with 11 bases between the two germline ends. Germline values: CDR1 SGHTA, CDR2 FQGTGA. The CDR3 sequence: CASSEDGAYEQYF. The CDR3 DNA is TGTGCCAGCAGTGAGGACGGGGCCTACGAGCAGTACTTC.

The chain combines TRBV29-1 with TRBJ1-1, with a possible D match to TRBD1 (6 bases). Deletions cut 4 bases from V and 10 bases from J, with 34 bases between. CDR1 is SQVTM, CDR2 ANQGSEA, per germline. This CDR3 comprises 18 residues. The CDR3 DNA sequence: TGCAGCGTTGTTTGGACAACCCCCTCCACCAGCGCAGTAGGGGGAGCTTTCTTT. This translates into CSVVWTTPSTSAVGGAFF.

The rearrangement joins TRBV11-2 to TRBJ2-7, with D possibly being TRBD2 (5 bases). The ends were cut back, 7 bases at V and 4 bases at J, with 11 bases in the middle. Germline loops: CDR1 SGHAT, CDR2 FQNNGV. The CDR3 is made up of 12 amino acids. The CDR3 DNA follows: TGTGCCAGCACCCAGGAGGATTACGAGCAGTACTTC. Residues: CASTQEDYEQYF.